This T cell receptor beta chain was identified in a study of OX40 agonist ivuxolimab in advanced cancers. Across the study: Dose-escalation patients' cancers were hepatocellular carcinoma, melanoma, renal cell or head and neck cancer. Allowance was made for prior anti-PD-1, anti-PD-L1 or anti-CTLA-4 therapy, and about 37% had some.

V shed 5 bases and J shed 4 bases, with 20 bases lying between them. There are 16 residues in the CDR3. CDR1 is SEHNR, CDR2 FQNEAQ, per germline (reference sequence). Regarding this clone: Its antigen is unknown.

Measured with immunoSEQ multiplex PCR; TCRdb has only the in-frame clones, and not every one. The sample comprises approximately 70,000 clones, 86% of which are singletons, and 6.9% rests with the top ten. Study outcomes and limitations: Expanded clones were, on average, more numerous in CD8+ T cells than in CD4+. The work left the antigen specificity of expanded peripheral T cells undetermined.

The chain has TRBV7-9 and TRBJ1-2, with a tentative D call TRBD1 (6 bases). This clonotype was sampled from an adult with an advanced solid tumor such as melanoma, head and neck, liver or kidney cancer. Sample: CD4+ or CD8+ T cells sorted from blood, taken in a trial of the OX40 agonist ivuxolimab. The CDR3 DNA is TGTGCCAGCAGCCCGCCCGGGAGCCGGGACATCTATGGCTACACCTTC. Encoded protein: CASSPPGSRDIYGYTF.